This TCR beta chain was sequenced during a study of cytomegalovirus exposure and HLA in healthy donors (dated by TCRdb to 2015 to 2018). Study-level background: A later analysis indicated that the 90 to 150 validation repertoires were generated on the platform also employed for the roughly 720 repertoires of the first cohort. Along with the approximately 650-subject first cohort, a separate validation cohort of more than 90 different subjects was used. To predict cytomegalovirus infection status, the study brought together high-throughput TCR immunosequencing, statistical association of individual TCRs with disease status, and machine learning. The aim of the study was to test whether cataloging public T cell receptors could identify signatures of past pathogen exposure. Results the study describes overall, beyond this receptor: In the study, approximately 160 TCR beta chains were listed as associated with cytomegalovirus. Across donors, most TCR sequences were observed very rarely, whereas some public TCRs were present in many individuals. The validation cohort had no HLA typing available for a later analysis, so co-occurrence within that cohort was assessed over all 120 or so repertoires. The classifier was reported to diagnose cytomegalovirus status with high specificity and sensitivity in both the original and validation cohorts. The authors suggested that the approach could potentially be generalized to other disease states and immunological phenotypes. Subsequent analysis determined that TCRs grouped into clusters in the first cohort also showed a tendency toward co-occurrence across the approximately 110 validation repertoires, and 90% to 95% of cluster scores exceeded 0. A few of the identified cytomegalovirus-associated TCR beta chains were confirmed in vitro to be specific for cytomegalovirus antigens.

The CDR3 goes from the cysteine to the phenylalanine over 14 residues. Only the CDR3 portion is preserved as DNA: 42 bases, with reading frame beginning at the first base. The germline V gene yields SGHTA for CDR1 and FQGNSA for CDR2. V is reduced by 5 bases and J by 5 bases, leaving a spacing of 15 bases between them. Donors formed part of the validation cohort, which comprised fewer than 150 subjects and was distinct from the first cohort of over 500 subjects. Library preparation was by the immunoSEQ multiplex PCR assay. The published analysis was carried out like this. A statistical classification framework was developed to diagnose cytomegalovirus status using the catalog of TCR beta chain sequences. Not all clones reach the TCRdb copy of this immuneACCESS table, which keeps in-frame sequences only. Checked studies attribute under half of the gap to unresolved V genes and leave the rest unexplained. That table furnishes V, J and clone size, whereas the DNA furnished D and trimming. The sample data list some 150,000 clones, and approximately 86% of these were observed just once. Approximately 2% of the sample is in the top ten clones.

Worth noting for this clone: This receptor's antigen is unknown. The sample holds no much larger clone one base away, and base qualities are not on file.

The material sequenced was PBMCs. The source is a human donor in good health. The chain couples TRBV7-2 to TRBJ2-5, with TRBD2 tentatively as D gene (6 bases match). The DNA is TGTGCCAGCAGCCGGATTTCGGGGGTGGAGACCCAGTACTTC. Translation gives CASSRISGVETQYF.